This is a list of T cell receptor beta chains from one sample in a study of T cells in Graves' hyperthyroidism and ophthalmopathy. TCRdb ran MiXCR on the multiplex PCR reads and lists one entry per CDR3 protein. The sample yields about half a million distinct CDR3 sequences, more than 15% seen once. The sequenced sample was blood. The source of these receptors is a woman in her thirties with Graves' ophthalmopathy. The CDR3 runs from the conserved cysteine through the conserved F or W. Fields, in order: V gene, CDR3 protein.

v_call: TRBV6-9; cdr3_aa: CASSSDGTVLYGYTF
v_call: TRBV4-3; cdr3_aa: CASSQIRLAGGFQNTGELFF
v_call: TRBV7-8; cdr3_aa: CASSLRSQRESYEQYF
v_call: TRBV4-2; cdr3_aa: CASSQEVSGSRYEQYF
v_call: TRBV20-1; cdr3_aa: CSARVPARDEYDYGYTF
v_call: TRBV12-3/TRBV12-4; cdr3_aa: CASSLRQAAYEQYF
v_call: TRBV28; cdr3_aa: CASSFQGQGTDTQYF
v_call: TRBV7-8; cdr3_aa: CASSFIQDDLDTDTQYF
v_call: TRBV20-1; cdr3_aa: CSARPPGGRNYNEQFF
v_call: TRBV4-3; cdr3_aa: CASSQGGGLYYEQYF